What follows describes a single T cell receptor (beta chain). The antigen remains unidentified. This sample is drawn from a study of CD8+ T cells in alopecia areata. Looking at the study overall: Patients in the treated group were given tofacitinib by mouth, 5 to 10 mg twice a day. Tofacitinib dosing lasted 6 to 18 months, which was then followed by 6 months off drug. Findings and limits, study-wide: Sequences from scalp samples also cover resident alphabeta T cells of normal skin.

Reverse transcribed after extraction, RNA yielded cDNA as the sequencing template. Assay used: immunoSEQ multiplex PCR; TCRdb lists only in-frame clones, some missing. The repertoire holds some 210,000 clones, 50% to 60% seen once, with under 0.5% in the top ten. V shed 4 bases and J 10 bases; nucleotides not matched to a gene: 12. The CDR3 is 15 residues long. Per germline, CDR1 SGHAT and CDR2 FQDESV (reference sequence). The chain is built from TRBV11-1 and TRBJ2-2; 7 bases align to TRBD1. This TCR was recovered from a human donor with alopecia areata. The specimen comprised CD4+ T cells sorted from blood, sampled at week 0. CDR3 bases: TGTGCCAGCAGCTCACCTACAGGGGCTCGGATGGAGCTGTTTTTT. This sequence encodes CASSSPTGARMELFF.